Here is one T cell receptor (beta chain) with its context. CDR1 SGDLS and CDR2 YYNGEE come from the germline V gene. Trimming took 3 bases from V and 5 from J; bases not matched to a gene: 13. The CDR3 has 16 residues. The sample comes from a study of shared clonotypes between healthy human individuals. Clones were sequenced by immunoSEQ multiplex PCR, and TCRdb holds only the in-frame ones, with some missing. Altogether about 2 million clones are present, roughly 94% being singletons, with the ten largest covering 0.1% to 0.15%. The V and J genes are TRBV9 and TRBJ1-2; 7 bases are a match to TRBD1. Sequencing was carried out using naive CD4+ T cells sorted from blood. Subset specified: CD45RA+ positively selected. This sequence originates from a man between 18 and 29 years old in good health. In DNA form, the CDR3 reads TGTGCCAGCAGCGCCCAGGCCGGGACAGAAGGTTATGGCTACACCTTC. Translating it yields CASSAQAGTEGYGYTF.